Sequencing of this T cell receptor (beta chain) was carried out in a study of shared clonotypes between healthy human individuals. As regards this clone: The sample carries other DNA sequences with the same CDR3.

Both subsets, CD45RA+ naive and CD45RA-negative memory, were split from the CD4+ cells. Template for every sorted-subset replicate PCR totaled 200 to 250 ng DNA, around 32,000 T cell genomes. The table came from immunoSEQ multiplex PCR; TCRdb's copy has only in-frame clones and leaves some out. The sample consists of fewer than 2.5 million clones, 93% of them appearing once. There are 14 residues in the CDR3. Trimming removed 2 bases from V and 1 base from J, with 5 bases in between. CDR1 and CDR2 (germline): SEHNR, FQNEAQ (reference sequence). The gene calls are TRBV7-9 and TRBJ2-2; D uncertain. Sequenced: naive CD4+ T cells from PBMCs. Subset here: CD45RA+ positively selected. The TCR comes from a man aged 18 to 30 in good health. Some clones in this sample may be carry-over from other donors' samples. CDR3 in amino acids: CASSLLVNTGELFF. CDR3 sequence (DNA): TGTGCCAGCAGCTTATTGGTGAACACCGGGGAGCTGTTTTTT. The whole variable domain, remainder taken from reference TRBV7-9 and TRBJ2-2, is DTGVSQNPRHKITKRGQNVTFRCDPISEHNRLYWYRQTLGQGPEFLTYFQNEAQLEKSRLLSDRFSAERPKGSFSTLEIQRTEQGDSAMYLCASSLLVNTGELFFGEGSRLTVL.